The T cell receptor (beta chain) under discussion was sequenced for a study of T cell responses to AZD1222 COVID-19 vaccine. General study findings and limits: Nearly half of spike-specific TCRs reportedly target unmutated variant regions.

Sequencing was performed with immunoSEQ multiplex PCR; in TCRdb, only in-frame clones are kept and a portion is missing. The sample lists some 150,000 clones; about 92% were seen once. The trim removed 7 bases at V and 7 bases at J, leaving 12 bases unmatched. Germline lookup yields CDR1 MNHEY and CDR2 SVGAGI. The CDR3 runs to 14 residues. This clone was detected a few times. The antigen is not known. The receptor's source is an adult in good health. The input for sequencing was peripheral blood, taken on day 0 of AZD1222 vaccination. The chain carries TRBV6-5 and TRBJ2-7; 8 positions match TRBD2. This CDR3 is CASNRAGDAREQYF. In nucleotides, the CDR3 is TGTGCCAGCAATCGAGCGGGAGACGCACGGGAGCAGTACTTC.